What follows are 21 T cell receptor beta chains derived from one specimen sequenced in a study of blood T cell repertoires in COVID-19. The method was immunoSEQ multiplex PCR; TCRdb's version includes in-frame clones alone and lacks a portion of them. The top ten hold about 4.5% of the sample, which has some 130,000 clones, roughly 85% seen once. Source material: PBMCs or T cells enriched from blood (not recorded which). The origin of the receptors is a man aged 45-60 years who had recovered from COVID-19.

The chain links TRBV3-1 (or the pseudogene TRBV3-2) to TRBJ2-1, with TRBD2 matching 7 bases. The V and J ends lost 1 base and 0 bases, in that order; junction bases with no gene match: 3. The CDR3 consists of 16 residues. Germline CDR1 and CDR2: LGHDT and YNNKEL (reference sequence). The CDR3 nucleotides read TGTGCCAGCAGCCAAGGTGCGGGAGTCTCCTACAATGAGCAGTTCTTC. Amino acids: CASSQGAGVSYNEQFF.

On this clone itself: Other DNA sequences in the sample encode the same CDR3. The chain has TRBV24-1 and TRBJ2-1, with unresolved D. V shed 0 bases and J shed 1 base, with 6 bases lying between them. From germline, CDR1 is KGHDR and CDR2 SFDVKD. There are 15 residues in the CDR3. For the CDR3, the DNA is TGTGCCACCAGTGATTTGCGCAGTTCCTACAATGAGCAGTTCTTC. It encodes CATSDLRSSYNEQFF.

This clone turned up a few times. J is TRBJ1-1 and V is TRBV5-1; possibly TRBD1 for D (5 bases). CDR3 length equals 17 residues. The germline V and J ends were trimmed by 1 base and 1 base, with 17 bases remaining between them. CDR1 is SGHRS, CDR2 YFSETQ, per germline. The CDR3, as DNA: TGCGCCAGCAGCTTGAGGGCAGGGTCCTCGGGGAACACTGAAGCTTTCTTT. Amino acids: CASSLRAGSSGNTEAFF.

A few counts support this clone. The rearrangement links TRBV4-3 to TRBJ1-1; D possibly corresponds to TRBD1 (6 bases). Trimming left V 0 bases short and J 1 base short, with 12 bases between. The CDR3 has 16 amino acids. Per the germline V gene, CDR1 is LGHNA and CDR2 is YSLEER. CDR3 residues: CASSQDSGTTNTEAFF. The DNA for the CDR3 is TGCGCCAGCAGCCAAGATAGCGGGACAACGAACACTGAAGCTTTCTTT.

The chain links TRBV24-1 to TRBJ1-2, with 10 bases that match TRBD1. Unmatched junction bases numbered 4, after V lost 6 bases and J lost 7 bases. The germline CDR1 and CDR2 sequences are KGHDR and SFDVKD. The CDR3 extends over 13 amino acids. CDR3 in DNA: TGTGCCACCAGTCGACAGGGGGCTGGTGGCTACACCTTC. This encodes CATSRQGAGGYTF.

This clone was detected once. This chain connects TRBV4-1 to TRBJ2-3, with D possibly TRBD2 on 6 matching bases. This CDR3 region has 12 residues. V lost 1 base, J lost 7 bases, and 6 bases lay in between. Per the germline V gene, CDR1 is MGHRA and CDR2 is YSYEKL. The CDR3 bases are TGCGCCAGCAGCCAAGGGACTAATACGCAGTATTTT. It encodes CASSQGTNTQYF.

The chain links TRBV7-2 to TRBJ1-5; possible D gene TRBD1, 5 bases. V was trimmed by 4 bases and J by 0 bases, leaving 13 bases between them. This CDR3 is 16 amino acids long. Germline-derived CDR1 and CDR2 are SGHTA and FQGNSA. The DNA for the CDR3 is TGTGCCAGCAGCTCCCTGGGACTGGCTAGCAATCAGCCCCAGCATTTT. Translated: CASSSLGLASNQPQHF.

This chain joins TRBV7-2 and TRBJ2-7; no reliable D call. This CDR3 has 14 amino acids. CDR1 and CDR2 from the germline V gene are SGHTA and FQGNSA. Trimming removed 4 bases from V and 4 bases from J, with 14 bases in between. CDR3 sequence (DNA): TGTGCCAGCAGCTCTAGGATGTATGGTTACGAGCAGTACTTC. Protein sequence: CASSSRMYGYEQYF.

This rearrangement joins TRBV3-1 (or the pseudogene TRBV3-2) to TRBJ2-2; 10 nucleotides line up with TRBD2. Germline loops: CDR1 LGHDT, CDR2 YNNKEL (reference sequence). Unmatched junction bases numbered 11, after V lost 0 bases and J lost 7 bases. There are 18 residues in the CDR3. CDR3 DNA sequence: TGTGCCAGCAGCCAAGAAGTGTCGAGCGGGAGGGCCGGCGGGGAGCTGTTTTTT. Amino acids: CASSQEVSSGRAGGELFF.

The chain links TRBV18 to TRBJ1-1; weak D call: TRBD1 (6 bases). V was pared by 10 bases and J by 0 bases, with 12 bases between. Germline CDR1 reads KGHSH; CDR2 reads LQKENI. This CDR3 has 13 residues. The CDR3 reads CATRPGVNTEAFF. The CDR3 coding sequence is TGTGCCACTCGCCCAGGGGTGAACACTGAAGCTTTCTTT.

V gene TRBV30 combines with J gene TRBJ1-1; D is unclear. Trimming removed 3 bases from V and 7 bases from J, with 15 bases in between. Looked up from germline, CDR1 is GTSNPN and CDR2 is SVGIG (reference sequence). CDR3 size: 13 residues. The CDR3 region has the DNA TGTGCCTGGAGCCATACAGAGACTAGTGAAGCTTTCTTT. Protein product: CAWSHTETSEAFF.

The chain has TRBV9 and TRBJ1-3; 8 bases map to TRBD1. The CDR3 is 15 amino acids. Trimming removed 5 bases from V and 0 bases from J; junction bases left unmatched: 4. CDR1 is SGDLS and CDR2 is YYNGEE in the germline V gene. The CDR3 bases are TGTGCCAGCAGGGGCGGACAGGGCTCTGGAAACACCATATATTTT. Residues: CASRGGQGSGNTIYF.

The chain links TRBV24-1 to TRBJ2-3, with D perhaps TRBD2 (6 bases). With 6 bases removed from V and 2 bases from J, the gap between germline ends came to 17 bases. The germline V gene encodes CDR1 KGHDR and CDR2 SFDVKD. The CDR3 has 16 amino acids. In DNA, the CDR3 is TGTGCCACCAGTACCCGGGCTAGCGTTTTCACAGATACGCAGTATTTT. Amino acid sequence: CATSTRASVFTDTQYF.

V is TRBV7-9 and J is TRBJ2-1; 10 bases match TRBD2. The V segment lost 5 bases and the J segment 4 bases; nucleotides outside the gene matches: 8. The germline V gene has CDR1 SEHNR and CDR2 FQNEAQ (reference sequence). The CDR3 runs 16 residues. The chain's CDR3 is CASSLRTSGTYNEQFF. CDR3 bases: TGTGCCAGCAGCCTTAGGACTAGCGGAACTTACAATGAGCAGTTCTTC.

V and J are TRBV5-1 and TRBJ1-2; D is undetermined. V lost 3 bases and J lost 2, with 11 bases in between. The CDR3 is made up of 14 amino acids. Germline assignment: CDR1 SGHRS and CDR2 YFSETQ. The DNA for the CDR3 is TGCGCCAGCAGCTCTAACGTACCGAACTATGGCTACACCTTC. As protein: CASSSNVPNYGYTF.

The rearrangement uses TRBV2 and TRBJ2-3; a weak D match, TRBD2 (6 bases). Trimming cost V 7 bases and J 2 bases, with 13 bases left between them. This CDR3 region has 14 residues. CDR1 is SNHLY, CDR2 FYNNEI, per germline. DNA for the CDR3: TGTGCCAGCACCCGCCGGGACTTCACAGATACGCAGTATTTT. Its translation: CASTRRDFTDTQYF.

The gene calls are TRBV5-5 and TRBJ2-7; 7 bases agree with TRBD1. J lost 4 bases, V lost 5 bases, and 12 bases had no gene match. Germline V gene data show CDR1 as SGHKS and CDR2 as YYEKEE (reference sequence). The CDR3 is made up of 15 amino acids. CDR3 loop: CASRIFDRDSYEQYF. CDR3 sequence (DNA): TGTGCCAGCAGGATATTTGACAGGGATTCTTACGAGCAGTACTTC.

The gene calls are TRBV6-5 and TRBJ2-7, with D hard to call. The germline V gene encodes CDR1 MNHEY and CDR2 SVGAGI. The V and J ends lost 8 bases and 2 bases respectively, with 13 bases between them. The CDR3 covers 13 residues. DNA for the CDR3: TGTGCCAGCTTAGGCAGCGCAACCTACGAGCAGTACTTC. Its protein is CASLGSATYEQYF.

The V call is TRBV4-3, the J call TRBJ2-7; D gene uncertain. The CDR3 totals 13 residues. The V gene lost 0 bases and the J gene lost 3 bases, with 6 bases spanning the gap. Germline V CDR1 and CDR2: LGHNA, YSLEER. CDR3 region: CASSQDLFYEQYF. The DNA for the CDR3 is TGCGCCAGCAGCCAAGACTTATTCTACGAGCAGTACTTC.

The CDR3 spells CASSFYSGGRETQYF. CDR3 nucleotides: TGTGCCAGCAGCTTTTATAGCGGGGGACGAGAGACCCAGTACTTC. The chain employs TRBV13 and TRBJ2-5, with 9 bases lining up with TRBD2. Trimming cost V 3 bases and J 4 bases; bases outside gene matches: 6. The CDR3 length is 15 residues. The V gene's germline CDR1 is PRHDT and CDR2 FYEKMQ (reference sequence).

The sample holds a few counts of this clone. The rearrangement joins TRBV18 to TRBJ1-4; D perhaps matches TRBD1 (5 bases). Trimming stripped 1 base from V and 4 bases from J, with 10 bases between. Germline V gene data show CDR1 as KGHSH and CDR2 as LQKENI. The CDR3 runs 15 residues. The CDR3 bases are TGTGCCAGCTCACCACAGGGGTCCGGTAATGAAAAACTGTTTTTT. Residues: CASSPQGSGNEKLFF.